The 19 T cell receptor beta chains in this list originate from one sample, sequenced in a study of CD8+ T cells in alopecia areata. Treatment noted: oral pan-JAK inhibitor, 5-10 mg twice daily. Extracted RNA was reverse transcribed into cDNA, the sequencing template. Sequencing was performed with immunoSEQ multiplex PCR; in TCRdb, only in-frame clones are kept and a portion is missing. This repertoire shows some 200,000 clones, roughly 56% found once; its top ten account for 1.6%. The material sequenced was CD4+ T cells sorted from blood, taken at week 4, from a patient treated with tofacitinib. The receptor set was obtained from a human donor with alopecia areata.

V usage is TRBV20-1 and J usage is TRBJ1-1; D gene unclear. V was shortened by 7 bases and J by 5 bases, with 11 bases between the two germline ends. This CDR3 region has 11 residues. The germline CDR1 and CDR2 sequences are DFQATT and SNEGSKA (reference sequence). The chain's CDR3 is CSGMGGTEAFF. The CDR3 DNA reads as TGCAGTGGGATGGGAGGAACTGAAGCTTTCTTT.

The chain carries TRBV5-1 and TRBJ1-1, with D tentatively TRBD1 (5 bases). The V gene lost 2 bases and the J gene lost 1 base, with 15 bases spanning the gap. CDR1 SGHRS and CDR2 YFSETQ come from the germline V gene. This CDR3 spans 16 amino acids. CDR3 nucleotides: TGCGCCAGCAGCTTTCTACCGGGGGGAGAGAACACTGAAGCTTTCTTT. It specifies CASSFLPGGENTEAFF. Supplemented by reference TRBV5-1 and TRBJ1-1, the full variable domain reads KAGVTQTPRYLIKTRGQQVTLSCSPISGHRSVSWYQQTPGQGLQFLFEYFSETQRNKGNFPGRFSGRQFSNSRSEMNVSTLELGDSALYLCASSFLPGGENTEAFFGQGTRLTVV.

The rearrangement links TRBV25-1 to TRBJ1-6, with D maybe TRBD1 (5 bases). CDR3 size: 15 residues. Germline loops: CDR1 MGHDK, CDR2 SYGVNS. The V and J ends lost 4 bases and 8 bases respectively, with 15 bases between them. DNA of the CDR3: TGTGCCAGCAGTGCCCTCGCGGGGCAATATTCACCCCTCCACTTT. It is translated as CASSALAGQYSPLHF. The whole variable domain, filled in from reference TRBV25-1 and TRBJ1-6, reads EADIYQTPRYLVIGTGKKITLECSQTMGHDKMYWYQQDPGMELHLIHYSYGVNSTEKGDLSSESTVSRIRTEHFPLTLESARPSHTSQYLCASSALAGQYSPLHFGNGTRLTVT.

V is TRBV5-6 and J is TRBJ2-7; D is possibly TRBD1 or TRBD2 (7 bases each). The CDR3 sequence is 17 residues long. In germline, CDR1 is SGHDT, CDR2 YYEEEE. Trimming left V 3 bases short and J 0 bases short, with 19 bases between. The CDR3 sequence: CASSYEGGGGPSYEQYF. For the CDR3, the DNA is TGTGCCAGCAGCTACGAAGGGGGCGGGGGCCCCTCCTACGAGCAGTACTTC.

The chain uses TRBV5-1 and TRBJ1-2; D uncertain. V dropped 5 bases and J dropped 1 base, with 15 bases sitting between them. The CDR3 contains 15 residues. CDR1 and CDR2 from the germline V gene are SGHRS and YFSETQ. The CDR3 region is CASRLVGSLNYGYTF. The DNA of the CDR3 is TGCGCCAGCAGGCTGGTGGGGAGCCTTAACTATGGCTACACCTTC.

The chain employs TRBV27 and TRBJ2-5; the match to TRBD1 covers 8 bases. Trimming cost V 10 bases and J 4 bases; bases outside gene matches: 17. The CDR3 sequence is 16 residues long. CDR1 is MNHEY, CDR2 SMNVEV, per germline (reference sequence). The CDR3 nucleotides are TGTGCCACCCGGACTCATCCGGGACAGGCCGCAGAGACCCAGTACTTC. This encodes CATRTHPGQAAETQYF.

The chain links TRBV5-1 to TRBJ2-7; 7 bases match TRBD1. Trimming at V came to 0 bases and at J to 2 bases, leaving 5 bases not matched to a gene. This CDR3 comprises 15 residues. Germline V gene data show CDR1 as SGHRS and CDR2 as YFSETQ. The CDR3 region has the DNA TGCGCCAGCAGCTTGGCGACAGGGATAGCCTACGAGCAGTACTTC. Its protein product is CASSLATGIAYEQYF.

This clone came up a few times. One end of the junction is discordant with germline, which a read error may explain. The genes are TRBV30 and TRBJ2-7; D gene uncertain. This CDR3 comprises 11 residues. Germline V gene data show CDR1 as GTSNPN and CDR2 as SVGIG (reference sequence). The CDR3 DNA reads TGTGCCTGGAGTGTAGAATCCTCTCTTCGCTTC. It specifies CAWSVESSLRF. Combining the CDR3 with reference TRBV30 and TRBJ2-7 gives the whole variable domain SQTIHQWPATLVQPVGSPLSLECTVEGTSNPNLYWYRQAAGRGLQLLFYSVGIGQISSEVPQNLSASRPQDRQFILSSKKLLLSDSGFYLCAWSVESSLRFGPGTRLTVT.

This clone came up once. The chain carries TRBV29-1 and TRBJ2-1; 7 bases align to TRBD2. Germline CDR1 is SQVTM and CDR2 is ANQGSEA. The CDR3 is made up of 15 amino acids. The trim removed 5 bases at V and 4 bases at J, leaving 11 bases unmatched. For the CDR3, the DNA is TGCAGCGTTTCGGCCGGGGAGGGGACGTACAATGAGCAGTTCTTC. This gives the protein CSVSAGEGTYNEQFF.

This chain connects TRBV30 to TRBJ1-1; no clear D. The V end was cut by 3 bases, the J end by 0 bases, with 8 bases between. Germline lookup yields CDR1 GTSNPN and CDR2 SVGIG (reference sequence). The CDR3 totals 13 residues. In nucleotides, the CDR3 is TGTGCCTGGAGAACCAGCCTGAACACTGAAGCTTTCTTT. Amino acid sequence: CAWRTSLNTEAFF.

Of note for this clone: The sample carries other DNA sequences with the same CDR3. The rearrangement joins TRBV29-1 to TRBJ1-2, with D perhaps TRBD1 (6 bases). This CDR3 is 12 amino acids long. Trimming shortened V by 7 bases and J by 2 bases, and 11 bases separated the two germline ends. In germline, CDR1 is SQVTM, CDR2 ANQGSEA. In DNA form, the CDR3 reads TGCAGCGGACAGGAACTGAACTATGGCTACACCTTC. It translates to CSGQELNYGYTF.

This chain joins TRBV5-6 and TRBJ2-1; possibly TRBD2 for D (5 bases). CDR1 is SGHDT, CDR2 YYEEEE, per germline. V was shortened by 0 bases and J by 9 bases, with 7 bases between the two germline ends. The CDR3 loop spans 12 amino acids. The CDR3 sequence: CASSLGGPEQFF. Written as DNA, the CDR3 is TGTGCCAGCAGCTTGGGAGGGCCTGAGCAGTTCTTC.

The V gene is TRBV15, the J gene TRBJ1-2; D may be TRBD1 (6 bases). Germline CDR1 and CDR2: LNHNV and YYDKDF (reference sequence). This CDR3 contains 16 residues. Trimming cost V 4 bases and J 2 bases, with 17 bases left between them. The CDR3 is CATSKGGSGTNYGYTF. The DNA of the CDR3 is TGTGCCACCAGCAAAGGGGGTAGCGGGACCAACTATGGCTACACCTTC.

The chain combines TRBV4-3 with TRBJ2-7, with 10 nucleotides matching TRBD1. J lost 2 bases, V lost 3 bases, and 4 bases had no gene match. Germline CDR1 reads LGHNA; CDR2 reads YSLEER. This CDR3 has 15 residues. The CDR3 sequence is CASSQTGTGAYEQYF. The CDR3 DNA reads as TGCGCCAGCAGCCAGACCGGGACAGGGGCCTACGAGCAGTACTTC.

V usage is TRBV5-8 and J usage is TRBJ2-5; weak D call: TRBD1 (5 bases). The germline V and J ends were trimmed by 2 bases and 5 bases, with 10 bases remaining between them. CDR1 and CDR2 from the germline V gene are SGHTS and YDEGEE. The CDR3 is 13 residues long. CDR3 protein: CASSFQGYETQYF. CDR3 nucleotide sequence: TGTGCCAGCAGCTTCCAGGGATACGAGACCCAGTACTTC.

The J gene is TRBJ1-1, the V gene TRBV5-6, with D possibly being TRBD1 (6 bases). V lost 4 bases and J lost 0, with 19 bases in between. CDR3 length: 17 amino acids. Germline lookup yields CDR1 SGHDT and CDR2 YYEEEE. The CDR3 is CASSTHGGILMNTEAFF. As DNA, the CDR3 is TGTGCCAGCAGCACCCATGGGGGCATACTTATGAACACTGAAGCTTTCTTT.

This clone was picked up a small number of times. The CDR3 DNA reads as TGTGCCAGCAGCTTGAAGGGACAGGGTGAAAAACTGTTTTTT. It codes for CASSLKGQGEKLFF. The chain joins TRBV5-4 to TRBJ1-4; TRBD1 aligns across 9 bases. Germline values: CDR1 SGHNT, CDR2 YYREEE (reference sequence). The CDR3 length is 14 residues. The V segment lost 1 base and the J segment 7 bases; nucleotides outside the gene matches: 2. Full variable domain (missing parts from reference TRBV5-4 and TRBJ1-4): ETGVTQSPTHLIKTRGQQVTLRCSSQSGHNTVSWYQQALGQGPQFIFQYYREEENGRGNFPPRFSGLQFPNYSSELNVNALELDDSALYLCASSLKGQGEKLFFGSGTQLSVL.

This clone came up a few times. V is TRBV7-3 and J is TRBJ1-3; the match to TRBD1 covers 7 bases. J gave up 0 bases and V 4 bases, and 12 bases lay outside the gene matches. The CDR3 has 18 amino acids. Per the germline V gene, CDR1 is SGHTA and CDR2 is FQGTGA. The CDR3 here is CASSSLPGQPTSGNTIYF. The CDR3 region has the DNA TGTGCCAGCAGCTCACTGCCGGGACAGCCAACCTCTGGAAACACCATATATTTT.

In this sample, this clone turned up a few times. This chain joins TRBV9 and TRBJ1-3; no clear D gene. With 0 bases removed from V and 5 bases from J, the gap between germline ends came to 3 bases. This CDR3 is built from 12 residues. CDR1 and CDR2 (germline): SGDLS, YYNGEE. CDR3 sequence: CASSVDRNTIYF. The DNA for the CDR3 is TGTGCCAGCAGCGTAGACCGAAACACCATATATTTT.